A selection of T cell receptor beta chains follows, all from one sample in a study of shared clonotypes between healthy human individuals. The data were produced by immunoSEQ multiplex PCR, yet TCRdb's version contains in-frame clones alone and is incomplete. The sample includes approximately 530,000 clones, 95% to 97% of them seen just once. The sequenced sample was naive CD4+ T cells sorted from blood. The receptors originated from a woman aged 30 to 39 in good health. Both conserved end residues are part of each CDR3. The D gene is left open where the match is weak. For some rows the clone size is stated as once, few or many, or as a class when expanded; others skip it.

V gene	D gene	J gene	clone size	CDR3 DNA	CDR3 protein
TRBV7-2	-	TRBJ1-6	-	TGTGCCAGCCCCTTGCCTCTCTTAAATTCACCCCTCCACTTT	CASPLPLLNSPLHF
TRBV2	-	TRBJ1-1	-	TGTGCCAGCAGTGACAGGGGTGGAGCTTTCTTT	CASSDRGGAFF
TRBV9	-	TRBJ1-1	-	TGTGCCAGCAGCGTAGGGGTCCTGAACACTGAAGCTTTCTTT	CASSVGVLNTEAFF
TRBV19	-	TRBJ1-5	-	TGTGCCAGTAGTAACACAGGGATTGAACAGCCCCAGCATTTT	CASSNTGIEQPQHF
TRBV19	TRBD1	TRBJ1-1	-	TGTGCCAGTAGTATCCGACAGGGTAAGAAGAACACTGAAGCTTTCTTT	CASSIRQGKKNTEAFF
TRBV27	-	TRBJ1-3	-	TGTGCCAGCAGTTTAGATTGGGCAGGAGCCCTCTCTGGAAACACCATATATTTT	CASSLDWAGALSGNTIYF
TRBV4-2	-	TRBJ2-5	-	TGTGCCAGCAGCCAGACAACTTCCCGAGAGACCCAGTACTTC	CASSQTTSRETQYF
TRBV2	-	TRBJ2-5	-	TGTGCCAGCAGTGAGGCTGGTCGCTTACAAGAGACCCAGTACTTC	CASSEAGRLQETQYF
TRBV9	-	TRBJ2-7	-	TGTGCCAGCAGCACCGCCGCGGGACACAGCTACGAGCAGTACTTC	CASSTAAGHSYEQYF
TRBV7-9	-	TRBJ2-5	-	TGTGCCAGCAGCAGAGGGACACCTGGTCCCCAAGAGACCCAGTACTTC	CASSRGTPGPQETQYF
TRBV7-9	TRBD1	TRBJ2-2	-	TGTGCCAGCAGCTCGAGGACAGGGGGCTACACCGGGGAGCTGTTTTTT	CASSSRTGGYTGELFF
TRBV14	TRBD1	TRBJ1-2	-	TGTGCCAGCAGCCAAGCAGGACAGGTCTATGGCTACACCTTC	CASSQAGQVYGYTF
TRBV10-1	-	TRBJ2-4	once	TGCGCCAGCAGTGCCCAGGCCAAAAACATTCAGTACTTC	CASSAQAKNIQYF
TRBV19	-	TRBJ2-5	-	TGTGCCAGTAAATTGCGCGGCGCAGAGACCCAGTACTTC	CASKLRGAETQYF
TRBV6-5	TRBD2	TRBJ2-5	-	TGTGCCAGCAGCCCTACTAGCGGGAGGACCTCCCAGTACTTC	CASSPTSGRTSQYF
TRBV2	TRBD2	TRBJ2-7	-	TGTGCCAGCAGAGGCGGGACTAGCGGGAGGATCGAGCAGTACTTC	CASRGGTSGRIEQYF
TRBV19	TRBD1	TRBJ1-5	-	TGTGCCAGTAGTAACCCCCGGACAGGGGGCGCGTGGCAGCCCCAGCATTTT	CASSNPRTGGAWQPQHF
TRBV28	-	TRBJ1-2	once	TGTGCCAGCAGTCCCCCCCACACAGGGATGAATGGCTACACCTTC	CASSPPHTGMNGYTF
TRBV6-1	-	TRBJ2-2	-	TGTGCCAGCAGTGAAGCGCTTCAGGGGACCGGGGAGCTGTTTTTT	CASSEALQGTGELFF
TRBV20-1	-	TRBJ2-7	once	TGCAGTGCTAGGGAATACTACGAGCAGTACTTC	CSAREYYEQYF
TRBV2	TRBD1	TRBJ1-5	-	TGTGCCAGCAGAGAGGGGGCGGGCAATCAGCCCCAGCATTTT	CASREGAGNQPQHF
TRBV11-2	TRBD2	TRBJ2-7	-	TGTGCCAGCAGCTTAGAGTTAGGGACTAGCGGAACCTACGAGCAGTACTTC	CASSLELGTSGTYEQYF
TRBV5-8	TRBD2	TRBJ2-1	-	TGTGCCAGCAGGCGGCGGCTAGCGGGCAGGAAGCGCAATGAGCAGTTCTTC	CASRRRLAGRKRNEQFF
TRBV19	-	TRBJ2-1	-	TGTGCCAGTCAGGATAGCTGGGGGCGGAAGCACTACAATGAGCAGTTCTTC	CASQDSWGRKHYNEQFF
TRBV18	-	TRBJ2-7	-	TGTGCCAGCTCATCAAGACACAACTACGAGCAGTACTTC	CASSSRHNYEQYF
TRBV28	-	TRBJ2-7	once	TGTGCCAGCAGTCCCGGGGCTAGCCTTGCCGACGAGCAGTACTTC	CASSPGASLADEQYF
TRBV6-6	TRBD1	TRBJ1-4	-	TGTGCCAGCAGTTTCAGGACAGGGGGAGAAAAACTGTTTTTT	CASSFRTGGEKLFF
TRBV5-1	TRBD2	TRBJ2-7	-	TGCGCCAGCAGACTTAGCGGGAGGCCTACCTACGAGCAGTACTTC	CASRLSGRPTYEQYF
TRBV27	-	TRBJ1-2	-	TGTGCCAGCAGTACGCTGCCAGGGTTTGGCTACACCTTC	CASSTLPGFGYTF
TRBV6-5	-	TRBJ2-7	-	TGTGCCAGCAGTTACCGGGGGTTCCACGAGCAGTACTTC	CASSYRGFHEQYF
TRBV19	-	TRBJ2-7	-	TGTGCCAGTAGTGACCGGGGAGGACCCTCCTACGAGCAGTACTTC	CASSDRGGPSYEQYF
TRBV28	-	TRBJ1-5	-	TGTGCCAGCAGTGGGGGGAATCAGCCCCAGCATTTT	CASSGGNQPQHF
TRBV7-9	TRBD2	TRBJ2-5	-	TGTGCCAGCAGCGATCTAGCGGGAGAAGAGACCCAGTACTTC	CASSDLAGEETQYF
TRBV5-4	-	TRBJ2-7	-	TGTGCCAGCAGCCCCAAACGACAGGGAGGCGAGCAGTACTTC	CASSPKRQGGEQYF
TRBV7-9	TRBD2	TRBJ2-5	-	TGTGCCAGCAGGCTACTAGCGGGAGTAGAGACCCAGTACTTC	CASRLLAGVETQYF
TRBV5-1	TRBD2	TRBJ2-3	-	TGCGCCAGCAGCTTAAGCGTGCAGGGAGGGGCAGATACGCAGTATTTT	CASSLSVQGGADTQYF
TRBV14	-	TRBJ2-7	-	TGTGCCAGCAGCCAAGCCCGGGACGACTCCTACGAGCAGTACTTC	CASSQARDDSYEQYF
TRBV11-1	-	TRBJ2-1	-	TGTGCCAGCAGCTTGGGTGGGCGGGACTCCTACAATGAGCAGTTCTTC	CASSLGGRDSYNEQFF
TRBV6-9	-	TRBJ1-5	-	TGTGCCACCAGGGCACATCAGCCCCAGCATTTT	CATRAHQPQHF
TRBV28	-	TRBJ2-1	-	TGTGCCAGCAGTTTGGTAGCGCCCTGGGGCAATGAGCAGTTCTTC	CASSLVAPWGNEQFF
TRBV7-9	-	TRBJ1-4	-	TGTGCCAGCAGCTTCGACGGGGAAAAACTGTTTTTT	CASSFDGEKLFF
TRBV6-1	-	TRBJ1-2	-	TGTGCCAGCAGGACAGACTTCTATGGCTACACCTTC	CASRTDFYGYTF
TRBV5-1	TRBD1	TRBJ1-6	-	TGCGCCAGCAGCTGGGGACAGGGTAATTCACCCCTCCACTTT	CASSWGQGNSPLHF
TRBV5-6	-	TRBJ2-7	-	TGTGCCAGCAGCTATCCGGGTGGCGAGCAGTACTTC	CASSYPGGEQYF
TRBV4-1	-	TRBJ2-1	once	TGCGCCAGCAGCCAAGTTCAAGCCAATGAGCAGTTCTTC	CASSQVQANEQFF
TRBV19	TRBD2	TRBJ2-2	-	TGTGCCAGTAGCCCGGGAGGGAACACCGGGGAGCTGTTTTTT	CASSPGGNTGELFF
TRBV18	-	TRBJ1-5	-	TGTGCCAGCTCACCAGGGGGGGTTCAGCCCCAGCATTTT	CASSPGGVQPQHF
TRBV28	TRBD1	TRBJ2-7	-	TGTGCCAGCAGTGGAGCCGGGACAGGGTACTACGAGCAGTACTTC	CASSGAGTGYYEQYF
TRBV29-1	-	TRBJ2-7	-	TGCAGCGTTGACCCCGGGCTCCAGGGACACGAGCAGTACTTC	CSVDPGLQGHEQYF
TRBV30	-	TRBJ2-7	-	TGTGCCTGGAGTGGTAGGGCGGACTACGAGCAGTACTTC	CAWSGRADYEQYF
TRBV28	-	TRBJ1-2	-	TGTGCCAGCAGTTTAGGCGGGGGCCTGCGGTATGGCTACACCTTC	CASSLGGGLRYGYTF
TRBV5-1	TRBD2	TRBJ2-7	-	TGCGCCAGCACCAGACTAGCGGGAGAGGCTTACGAGCAGTACTTC	CASTRLAGEAYEQYF
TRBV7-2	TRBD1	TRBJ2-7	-	TGTGCCAGCAGCGATCAAGGGGGCGGTTTCCACGAGCAGTACTTC	CASSDQGGGFHEQYF
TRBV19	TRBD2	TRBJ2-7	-	TGTGCCAGTAGTCTAGCGGGAGAGAAGGAGCAGTACTTC	CASSLAGEKEQYF
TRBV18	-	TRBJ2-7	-	TGTGCCAGCTCACCGGCTATAAACCCTCGCGAGCAGTACTTC	CASSPAINPREQYF